The TCR beta chain under discussion was sequenced for a study of human T cells and chemical hapten exposure. Described time point: pre-sensitization, week 0. Treatment of the sample: therapeutic diphenylcyclopropenone sensitization with weekly scalp DPC. TCRdb used MiXCR to reprocess the RACE reads, holding one entry per CDR3 protein. The table shows 95,000 to 150,000 distinct CDR3 sequences, with 13% occurring only once. The V end was cut by 3 bases, the J end by 4 bases, with 9 bases between. The CDR3 is 12 residues long. Per germline, CDR1 SQVTM and CDR2 ANQGSEA. This material consisted of whole blood, taken in connection with sensitization to the hapten diphenylcyclopropenone (DPC). The receptor was derived from a woman aged 18-30 years with alopecia areata. Some clones in this sample may be carry-over from other donors' samples. The gene calls are TRBV29-1 and TRBJ1-2; no firm D call. The CDR3 loop reads CSVEVRFYGYTF. CDR3 DNA sequence: TGCAGCGTTGAGGTCAGATTCTATGGCTACACCTTC.